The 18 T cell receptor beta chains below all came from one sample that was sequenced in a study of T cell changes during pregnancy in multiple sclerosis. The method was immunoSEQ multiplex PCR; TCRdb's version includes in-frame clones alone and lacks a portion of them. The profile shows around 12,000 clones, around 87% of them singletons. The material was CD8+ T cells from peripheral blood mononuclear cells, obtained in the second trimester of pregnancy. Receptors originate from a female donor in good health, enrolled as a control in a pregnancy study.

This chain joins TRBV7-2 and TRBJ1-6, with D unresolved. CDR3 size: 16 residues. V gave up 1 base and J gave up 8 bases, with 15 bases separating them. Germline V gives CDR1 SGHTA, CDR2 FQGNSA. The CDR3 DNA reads TGTGCCAGCAGCTTAGTTACTAGGGCCAGAGATTCACCCCTCCACTTT. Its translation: CASSLVTRARDSPLHF.

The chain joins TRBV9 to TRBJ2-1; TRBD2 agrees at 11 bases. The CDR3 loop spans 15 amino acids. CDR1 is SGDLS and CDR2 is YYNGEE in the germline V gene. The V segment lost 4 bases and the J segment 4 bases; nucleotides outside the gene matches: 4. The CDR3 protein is CASSFASGGYNEQFF. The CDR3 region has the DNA TGTGCCAGCAGCTTCGCTAGCGGGGGGTACAATGAGCAGTTCTTC.

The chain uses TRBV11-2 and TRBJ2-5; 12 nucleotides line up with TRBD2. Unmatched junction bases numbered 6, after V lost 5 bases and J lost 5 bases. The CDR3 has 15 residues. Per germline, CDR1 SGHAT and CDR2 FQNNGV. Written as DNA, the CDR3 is TGTGCCAGCAGCCCGAGGACTAGCGGGAAGGAGACCCAGTACTTC. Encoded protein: CASSPRTSGKETQYF.

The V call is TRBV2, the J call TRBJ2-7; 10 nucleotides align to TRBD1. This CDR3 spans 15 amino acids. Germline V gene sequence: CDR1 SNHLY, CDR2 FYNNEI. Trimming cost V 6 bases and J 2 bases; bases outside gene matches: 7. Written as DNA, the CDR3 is TGTGCCAGCAGGGAGGGACAGGGGCTCACCTACGAGCAGTACTTC. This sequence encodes CASREGQGLTYEQYF.

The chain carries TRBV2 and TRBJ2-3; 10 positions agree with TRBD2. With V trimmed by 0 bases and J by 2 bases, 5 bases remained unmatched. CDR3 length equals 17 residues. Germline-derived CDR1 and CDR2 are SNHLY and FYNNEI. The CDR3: CASSEARLAGVTDTQYF. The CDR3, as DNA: TGTGCCAGCAGTGAAGCGCGGCTAGCGGGGGTCACAGATACGCAGTATTTT.

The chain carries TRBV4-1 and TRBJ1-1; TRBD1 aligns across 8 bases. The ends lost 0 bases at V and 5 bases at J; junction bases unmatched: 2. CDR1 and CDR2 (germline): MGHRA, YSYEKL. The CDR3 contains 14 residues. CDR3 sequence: CASSQETGDTEAFF. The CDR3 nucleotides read TGCGCCAGCAGCCAAGAGACAGGGGATACTGAAGCTTTCTTT.

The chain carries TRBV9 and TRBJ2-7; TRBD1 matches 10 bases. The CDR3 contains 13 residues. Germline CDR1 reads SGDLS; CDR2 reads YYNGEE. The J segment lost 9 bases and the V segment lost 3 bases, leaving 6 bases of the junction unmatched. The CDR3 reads CASSAGTGATQYF. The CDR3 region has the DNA TGTGCCAGCAGCGCAGGGACAGGGGCTACGCAGTACTTC.

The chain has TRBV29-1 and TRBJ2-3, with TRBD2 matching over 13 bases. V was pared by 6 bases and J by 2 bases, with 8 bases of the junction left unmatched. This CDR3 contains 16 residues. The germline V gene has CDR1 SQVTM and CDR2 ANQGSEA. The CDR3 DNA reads TGCAGCGTCGGAGGGACTAGCGGGGAGGTCACAGATACGCAGTATTTT. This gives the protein CSVGGTSGEVTDTQYF.

CDR3: CASSLAASATEAFF. As DNA, the CDR3 is TGTGCCAGCAGCTTAGCCGCCAGCGCAACTGAAGCTTTCTTT. The chain employs TRBV7-9 and TRBJ1-1, with unresolved D. Between the trimmed V and J ends, which lost 0 bases and 5 bases, there was a span of 10 bases. The CDR3 has 14 residues. Germline CDR1 reads SEHNR; CDR2 reads FQNEAQ (reference sequence).

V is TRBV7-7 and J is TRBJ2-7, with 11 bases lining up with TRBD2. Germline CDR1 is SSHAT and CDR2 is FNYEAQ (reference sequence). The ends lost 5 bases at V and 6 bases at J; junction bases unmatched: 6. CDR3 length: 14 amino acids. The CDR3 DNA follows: TGTGCCAGCAGCCTGGGGACTAGCGGTAGCGAGCAGTACTTC. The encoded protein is CASSLGTSGSEQYF.

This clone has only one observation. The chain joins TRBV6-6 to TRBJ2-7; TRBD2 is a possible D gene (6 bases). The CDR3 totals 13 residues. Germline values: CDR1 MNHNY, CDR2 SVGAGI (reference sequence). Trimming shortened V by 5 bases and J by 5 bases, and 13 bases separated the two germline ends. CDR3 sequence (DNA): TGTGCCAGCAGTGGGGACTCCCTCGACGAGCAGTACTTC. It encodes CASSGDSLDEQYF.

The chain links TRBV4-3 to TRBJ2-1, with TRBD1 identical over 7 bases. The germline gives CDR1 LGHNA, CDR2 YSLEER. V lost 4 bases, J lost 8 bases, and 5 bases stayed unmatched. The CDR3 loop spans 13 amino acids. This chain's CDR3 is CASSRGTADEQFF. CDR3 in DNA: TGCGCCAGCAGCCGAGGGACAGCGGATGAGCAGTTCTTC.

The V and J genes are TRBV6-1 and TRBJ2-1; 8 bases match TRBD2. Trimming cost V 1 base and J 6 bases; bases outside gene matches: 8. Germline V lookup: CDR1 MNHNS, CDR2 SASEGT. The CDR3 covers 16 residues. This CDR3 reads CASSEVGRAPGNEQFF. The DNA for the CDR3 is TGTGCCAGCAGTGAAGTCGGGAGGGCCCCCGGCAATGAGCAGTTCTTC.

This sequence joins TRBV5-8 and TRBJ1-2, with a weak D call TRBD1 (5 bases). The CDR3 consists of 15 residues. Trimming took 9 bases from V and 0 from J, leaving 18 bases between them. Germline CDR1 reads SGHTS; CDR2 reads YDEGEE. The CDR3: CATAGSVLANYGYTF. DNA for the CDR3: TGTGCCACGGCAGGGTCTGTTTTAGCTAACTATGGCTACACCTTC.

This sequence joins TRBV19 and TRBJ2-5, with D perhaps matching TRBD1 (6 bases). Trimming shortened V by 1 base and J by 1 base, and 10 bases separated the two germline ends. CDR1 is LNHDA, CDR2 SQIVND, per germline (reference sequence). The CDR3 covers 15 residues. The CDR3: CASSIGTEIQETQYF. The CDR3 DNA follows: TGTGCCAGTAGTATAGGGACAGAGATCCAAGAGACCCAGTACTTC.

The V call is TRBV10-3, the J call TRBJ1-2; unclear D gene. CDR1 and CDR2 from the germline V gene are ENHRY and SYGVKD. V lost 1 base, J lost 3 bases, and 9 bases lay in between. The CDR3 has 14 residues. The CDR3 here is CAISEYGEHYGYTF. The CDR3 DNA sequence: TGTGCCATCAGTGAGTACGGAGAGCACTATGGCTACACCTTC.

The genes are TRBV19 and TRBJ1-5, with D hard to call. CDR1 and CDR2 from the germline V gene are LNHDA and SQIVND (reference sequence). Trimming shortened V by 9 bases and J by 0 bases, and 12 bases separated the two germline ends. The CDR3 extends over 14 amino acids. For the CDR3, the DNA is TGTGCCAGGTGTCAGGTACTTAGCAATCAGCCCCAGCATTTT. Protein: CARCQVLSNQPQHF.

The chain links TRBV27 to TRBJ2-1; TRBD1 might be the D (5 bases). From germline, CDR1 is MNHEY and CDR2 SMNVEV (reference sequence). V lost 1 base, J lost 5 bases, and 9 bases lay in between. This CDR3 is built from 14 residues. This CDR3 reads CASSLFWGHNEQFF. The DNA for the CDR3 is TGTGCCAGCAGTTTATTCTGGGGCCACAATGAGCAGTTCTTC.